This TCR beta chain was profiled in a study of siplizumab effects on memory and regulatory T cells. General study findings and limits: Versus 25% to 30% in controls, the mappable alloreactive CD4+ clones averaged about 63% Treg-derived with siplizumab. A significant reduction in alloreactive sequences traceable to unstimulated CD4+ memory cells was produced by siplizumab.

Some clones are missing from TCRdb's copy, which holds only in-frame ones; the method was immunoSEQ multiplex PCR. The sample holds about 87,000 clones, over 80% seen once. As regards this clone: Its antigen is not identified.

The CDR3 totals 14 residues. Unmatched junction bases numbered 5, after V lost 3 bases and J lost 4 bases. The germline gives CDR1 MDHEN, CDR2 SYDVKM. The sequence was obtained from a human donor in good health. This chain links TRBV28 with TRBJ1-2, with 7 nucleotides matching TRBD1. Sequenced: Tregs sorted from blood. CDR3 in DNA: TGTGCCAGCAGTTTGGGACAGATCCGCTATGGCTACACCTTC. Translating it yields CASSLGQIRYGYTF.